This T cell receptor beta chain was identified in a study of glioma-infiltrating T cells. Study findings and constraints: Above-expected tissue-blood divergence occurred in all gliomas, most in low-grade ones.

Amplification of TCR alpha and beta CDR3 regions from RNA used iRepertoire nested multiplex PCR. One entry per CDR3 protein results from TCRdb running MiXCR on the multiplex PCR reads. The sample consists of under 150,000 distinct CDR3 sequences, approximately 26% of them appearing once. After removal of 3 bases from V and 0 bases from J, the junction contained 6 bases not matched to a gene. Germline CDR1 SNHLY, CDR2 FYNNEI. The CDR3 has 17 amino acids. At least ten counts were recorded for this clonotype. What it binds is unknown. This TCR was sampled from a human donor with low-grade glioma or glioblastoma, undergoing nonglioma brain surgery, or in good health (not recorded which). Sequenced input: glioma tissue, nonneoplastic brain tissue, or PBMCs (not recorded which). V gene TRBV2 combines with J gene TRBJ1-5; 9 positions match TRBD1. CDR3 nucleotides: TGTGCCAGCAGTGAGGGGGACAGGGAGTATAGCAATCAGCCCCAGCATTTT. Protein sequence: CASSEGDREYSNQPQHF.